This entry features one T cell receptor (beta chain) sequence. This record comes from a study of shared clonotypes between healthy human individuals. Study details: Participating donors consisted of a couple of women and a few men aged 18 to 49.

TCRdb's copy holds only in-frame clones and misses some; the assay was immunoSEQ multiplex PCR. The data contain roughly 1,100,000 clones, 65% to 80% of them singletons. Input material: memory CD4+ T cells sorted from blood. Indicated subset: CD45RA-negative fraction. This clonotype was sampled from a man between 18 and 35 years old in good health.

The CDR3 DNA is TGTGCCAGCTCACCACCACACCTGAACACTGAAGCTTTCTTT. Its protein product is CASSPPHLNTEAFF. The chain recombines TRBV18 with TRBJ1-1; D remains ambiguous. Germline values: CDR1 KGHSH, CDR2 LQKENI. The CDR3 contains 14 residues. V lost 0 bases to trimming and J lost 0 bases, with 5 bases between them. Filled out from reference TRBV18 and TRBJ1-1, the complete variable domain reads NAGVMQNPRHLVRRRGQEARLRCSPMKGHSHVYWYRQLPEEGLKFMVYLQKENIIDESGMPKERFSAEFPKEGPSILRIQQVVRGDSAAYFCASSPPHLNTEAFFGQGTRLTVV.